Below are 31 T cell receptor beta chains sequenced from a single sample in a study of Ad26.COV2.S vaccination and SARS-CoV-2 variants (dated by TCRdb to about 2021). Explained via the paper, the treatment or condition label denotes: over 15 received Ad26.COV2.S at low or high dose, single or two shots; 5 received placebo; per-sample allocation not given. Repertoires of vaccine and placebo recipients were sequenced from samples taken on day 63 after the first injection. To prepare the library, the immunoSEQ multiplex PCR assay was applied. The clones in this table, taken by TCRdb from immuneACCESS, are in-frame only. Not every clone is retained; where verified, under half of the shortfall comes from an unresolved V gene, and the cause of the rest is unknown. This sample holds roughly 500,000 clones; 87% were observed only once. 13% of the sample is taken by the ten largest. The sequencing here drew on peripheral blood, taken in a trial of Ad26.COV2.S vaccine versus placebo. The receptors were sampled from a person aged 18-60 years who received the Ad26.COV2.S COVID-19 vaccine or a placebo.

On this clone itself: Germline is not matched at one junction end, which may reflect a read error. The CDR3 here is CASNLVVGEKLFF. The CDR3 DNA reads as TGTGCCAGCAACTTAGTGGTCGGTGAAAAACTGTTTTTT. This chain links TRBV11-2 with TRBJ1-4; D is uncertain. The CDR3 spans 13 residues. In germline, CDR1 is SGHAT, CDR2 FQNNGV.

This clone came up a few times. The chain links TRBV2 to TRBJ1-2, with D uncertain. CDR1 and CDR2 (germline): SNHLY, FYNNEI. Deletions cut 8 bases from V and 0 bases from J, with 16 bases between. The CDR3 extends over 15 amino acids. CDR3 region: CASVARPFPNYGYTF. Written as DNA, the CDR3 is TGTGCCAGCGTCGCCAGACCCTTTCCTAACTATGGCTACACCTTC.

The genes are TRBV5-6 and TRBJ1-2; a weak D match, TRBD1 (5 bases). The V gene's germline CDR1 is SGHDT and CDR2 YYEEEE. With 1 base removed from V and 4 bases from J, the gap between germline ends came to 11 bases. CDR3 size: 14 residues. The CDR3 DNA follows: TGTGCCAGCAGCTTGCGGGACGTAACCTATGGCTACACCTTC. It encodes CASSLRDVTYGYTF.

The rearrangement links TRBV14 to TRBJ1-3; no clear D gene. V dropped 7 bases and J dropped 2 bases, with 12 bases sitting between them. Germline CDR1 is SGHDN and CDR2 is FVKESK. This CDR3 spans 14 amino acids. The CDR3 nucleotides read TGTGCCAGCACCTTAGGGAATCCTGGAAACACCATATATTTT. Translating it yields CASTLGNPGNTIYF.

The rearrangement joins TRBV5-4 to TRBJ2-7; D gene ambiguous. V lost 4 bases and J 6 bases, leaving 14 bases between the germline ends. The CDR3 covers 13 residues. Germline CDR1 is SGHNT and CDR2 is YYREEE (reference sequence). In nucleotides, the CDR3 is TGTGCCAGCAGCCCAGCCTCCTTTCGCGAGCAGTACTTC. Translating it yields CASSPASFREQYF.

In its sample, this clone was seen once. The chain combines TRBV11-3 with TRBJ2-7; 9 nucleotides match TRBD1. V shed 5 bases, J shed 6 bases, and the junction held 8 bases outside the gene matches. Germline V CDR1 and CDR2: SGHNT, YENEEA. This CDR3 region has 14 residues. The CDR3 sequence is CASSGPGQGGEQYF. Here the CDR3 DNA reads TGTGCCAGCAGCGGACCGGGACAGGGCGGCGAGCAGTACTTC. Filled out from reference TRBV11-3 and TRBJ2-7, the complete variable domain reads EAGVVQSPRYKIIEKKQPVAFWCNPISGHNTLYWYLQNLGQGPELLIRYENEEAVDDSQLPKDRFSAERLKGVDSTLKIQPAELGDSAVYLCASSGPGQGGEQYFGPGTRLTVT.

The CDR3 nucleotides read TGTGCCAGCAGTTCCGAGATAGAAGAAGCTTTCTTT. Amino acids: CASSSEIEEAFF. The chain links TRBV6-5 to TRBJ1-1; unclear D gene. The CDR3 runs to 12 residues. The germline V gene has CDR1 MNHEY and CDR2 SVGAGI. The ends were cut back, 4 bases at V and 8 bases at J, with 11 bases in the middle.

The DNA for the CDR3 is TGTGCCAGCAGCTTAAAAGGTGCAAATTCACCCCTCCACTTT. It is translated as CASSLKGANSPLHF. The V gene is TRBV11-2, the J gene TRBJ1-6, with unresolved D. Germline V lookup: CDR1 SGHAT, CDR2 FQNNGV. Trimming took off 2 bases at V and 7 bases at J, with 9 bases between the two ends. The CDR3 runs 14 residues.

V usage is TRBV28 and J usage is TRBJ2-4, with TRBD2 identical over 9 bases. CDR1 and CDR2 (germline): MDHEN, SYDVKM. The J segment lost 7 bases and the V segment lost 6 bases, leaving 4 bases of the junction unmatched. The CDR3 contains 13 residues. The DNA of the CDR3 is TGTGCCAGCAGGGCGGGAGGGCCTAACATTCAGTACTTC. This gives the protein CASRAGGPNIQYF.

The rearrangement links TRBV7-2 to TRBJ1-2; D call uncertain. V dropped 4 bases and J dropped 2 bases, with 2 bases sitting between them. CDR1 is SGHTA, CDR2 FQGNSA, per germline. This CDR3 is 11 amino acids long. In DNA, the CDR3 is TGTGCCAGCAGCTGGAACTATGGCTACACCTTC. Its translation: CASSWNYGYTF.

The chain links TRBV9 to TRBJ2-1; tentatively, D is TRBD2 (5 bases). CDR1 SGDLS and CDR2 YYNGEE come from the germline V gene. CDR3 length: 15 residues. V was cut by 0 bases and J by 3 bases, with 10 bases left in between. The CDR3 sequence: CASSVGLEVYNEQFF. The CDR3 DNA is TGTGCCAGCAGCGTAGGACTGGAGGTCTACAATGAGCAGTTCTTC.

This chain joins TRBV19 and TRBJ1-2, with D maybe TRBD1 (6 bases). This CDR3 has 13 amino acids. CDR1 and CDR2 (germline): LNHDA, SQIVND (reference sequence). V was trimmed by 5 bases and J by 5 bases, leaving 12 bases between them. The CDR3 nucleotides read TGTGCCAGTAGTCTACAGGGTAATTATGGCTACACCTTC. Its protein is CASSLQGNYGYTF.

The chain carries TRBV24-1 and TRBJ2-3, with 10 positions matching TRBD1. CDR3 size: 15 residues. The V gene's germline CDR1 is KGHDR and CDR2 SFDVKD. The J segment lost 4 bases and the V segment lost 5 bases, leaving 5 bases of the junction unmatched. The CDR3 DNA sequence: TGTGCCACCAGTGGTCCCGGACAGGGGGCAGATACGCAGTATTTT. As protein: CATSGPGQGADTQYF.

The chain is built from TRBV7-9 and TRBJ1-2; no reliable D call. V shed 1 base and J shed 8 bases, with 8 bases lying between them. Germline CDR1 is SEHNR and CDR2 is FQNEAQ (reference sequence). The CDR3 consists of 12 residues. CDR3 nucleotide sequence: TGTGCCAGCAGCTTAGAAGTTCCGGGCTACACCTTC. Translating gives CASSLEVPGYTF.

The chain links TRBV6-5 to TRBJ2-1, with 8 bases lining up with TRBD2. V was clipped by 5 bases and J by 3 bases; unmatched bases: 6. The CDR3 totals 15 residues. CDR1 is MNHEY and CDR2 is SVGAGI in the germline V gene. In DNA, the CDR3 is TGTGCCAGCAGTCCCACTAGCGGACACTACAATGAGCAGTTCTTC. It translates to CASSPTSGHYNEQFF.

In nucleotides, the CDR3 is TGTGCCAGCAGCGTCGGGAGTGTCGCCTACGAGCAGTACTTC. This gives the protein CASSVGSVAYEQYF. The chain carries TRBV5-5 and TRBJ2-7; D possibly corresponds to TRBD2 (6 bases). This CDR3 region has 14 residues. The germline gives CDR1 SGHKS, CDR2 YYEKEE (reference sequence). Trimming cost V 4 bases and J 2 bases, with 13 bases left between them.

The CDR3 reads CASSVGSGFQETQYF. The CDR3 coding sequence is TGTGCCAGCAGCGTAGGTTCGGGATTCCAAGAGACCCAGTACTTC. This chain joins TRBV9 and TRBJ2-5; maybe TRBD2 (5 bases). Trimming took off 0 bases at V and 1 base at J, with 10 bases between the two ends. The CDR3 runs 15 residues. Germline values: CDR1 SGDLS, CDR2 YYNGEE.

The V gene is TRBV18, the J gene TRBJ2-7; D is possibly TRBD1 (7 bases). The CDR3 totals 15 residues. Germline CDR1 and CDR2: KGHSH and LQKENI. V shed 4 bases and J shed 0 bases, with 13 bases lying between them. The CDR3: CASSLNRGGSYEQYF. The CDR3 DNA reads as TGTGCCAGCTCACTAAACAGGGGAGGCTCCTACGAGCAGTACTTC.

On this clone itself: Mismatch with germline at one junction end may stem from a read error. This sequence joins TRBV6-2 or TRBV6-3 and TRBJ2-5; no definite D call. Looked up from germline, CDR1 is MNHEY and CDR2 is SVGEGT. The length of the CDR3 is 12 residues. This chain's CDR3 is CASSPVVRPSDF. The CDR3 DNA is TGTGCCAGCAGCCCAGTCGTTAGGCCTTCGGACTTC.

The rearrangement uses TRBV19 and TRBJ2-3; D tentatively reads TRBD1 or TRBD2 (5 bases each). V dropped 6 bases and J dropped 4 bases, with 14 bases sitting between them. CDR1 is LNHDA and CDR2 is SQIVND in the germline V gene (reference sequence). There are 14 residues in the CDR3. The CDR3 here is CASRRVGTSDTQYF. The CDR3 DNA sequence: TGTGCCAGTAGACGTGTCGGGACCTCAGATACGCAGTATTTT.

The sample holds one count of this clone. The chain is built from TRBV19 and TRBJ1-2, with TRBD1 matching 7 bases. The germline V gene has CDR1 LNHDA and CDR2 SQIVND (reference sequence). CDR3 length: 11 residues. V dropped 9 bases and J dropped 7; count of bases not matched to a gene: 5. CDR3 residues: CASRDRAGYTF. CDR3 coding DNA: TGTGCCAGCCGTGACAGGGCTGGCTACACCTTC.

The V and J genes are TRBV7-3 and TRBJ2-2; no firm D call. Per germline, CDR1 SGHTA and CDR2 FQGTGA. The CDR3 is made up of 14 amino acids. V was pared by 2 bases and J by 4 bases, with 8 bases between. The CDR3 reads CASSLFPSTGELFF. The CDR3, as DNA: TGTGCCAGCAGCTTATTCCCCAGCACCGGGGAGCTGTTTTTT. Looking up the rest from reference TRBV7-3 and TRBJ2-2 gives the full variable domain: GAGVSQTPSNKVTEKGKYVELRCDPISGHTALYWYRQSLGQGPEFLIYFQGTGAADDSGLPNDRFFAVRPEGSVSTLKIQRTERGDSAVYLCASSLFPSTGELFFGEGSRLTVL.

The gene calls are TRBV4-3 and TRBJ1-3; D call uncertain. Germline V gene lookup returns CDR1 LGHNA and CDR2 YSLEER. The CDR3 is 15 residues long. V lost 1 base and J 0 bases, leaving 7 bases between the germline ends. CDR3 DNA: TGCGCCAGCAGCCAAGTTTCGTTCTCTGGAAACACCATATATTTT. Residues: CASSQVSFSGNTIYF.

The CDR3 bases are TGTGCCAGCAGCCACACCATAATAGCGGGAGCGCGAAATGAGCAGTTCTTC. It yields the protein CASSHTIIAGARNEQFF. The chain uses TRBV7-9 and TRBJ2-1, with TRBD2 matching 9 bases. Germline assignment: CDR1 SEHNR and CDR2 FQNEAQ (reference sequence). Germline trimming cut 5 bases from V and 7 bases from J; bases unmatched to any gene: 15. CDR3 length: 17 amino acids.

V gene TRBV29-1 combines with J gene TRBJ2-3, with TRBD2 matching over 11 bases. The germline V gene encodes CDR1 SQVTM and CDR2 ANQGSEA. The CDR3 loop spans 16 amino acids. V gave up 3 bases and J gave up 2 bases; unmatched junction bases: 7. The CDR3 nucleotides read TGCAGCGTTGATGGAGTACTAGCGGGGGCCACAGATACGCAGTATTTT. Encoded protein: CSVDGVLAGATDTQYF.

The chain joins TRBV6-2 or TRBV6-3 to TRBJ2-1; a weak D match, TRBD1 (6 bases). The V end was cut by 0 bases, the J end by 6 bases, with 15 bases between. This CDR3 is 16 amino acids long. Germline values: CDR1 MNHEY, CDR2 SVGEGT. CDR3 amino acids: CASSYSFATGRNEQFF. CDR3 coding DNA: TGTGCCAGCAGTTACTCGTTTGCTACAGGGCGCAATGAGCAGTTCTTC.

This rearrangement joins TRBV3-1 (or the pseudogene TRBV3-2) to TRBJ2-2, with TRBD2 matching 7 bases. The CDR3 loop spans 15 amino acids. Germline V gives CDR1 LGHDT, CDR2 YNNKEL (reference sequence). The J segment lost 7 bases and the V segment lost 1 base, leaving 6 bases of the junction unmatched. The CDR3 nucleotides are TGTGCCAGCAGCCAAGGGGTTAGCGGGTACGGGGAGCTGTTTTTT. Translating gives CASSQGVSGYGELFF.

The chain uses TRBV7-9 and TRBJ1-5; D remains unclear. This CDR3 contains 15 residues. In germline, CDR1 is SEHNR, CDR2 FQNEAQ (reference sequence). Deletions cut 4 bases from V and 4 bases from J, with 14 bases between. The CDR3 reads CASSSQIIPNQPQHF. Here the CDR3 DNA reads TGTGCCAGCAGCTCACAGATAATCCCTAATCAGCCCCAGCATTTT. Complete variable domain (other parts from reference TRBV7-9 and TRBJ1-5): DTGVSQNPRHKITKRGQNVTFRCDPISEHNRLYWYRQTLGQGPEFLTYFQNEAQLEKSRLLSDRFSAERPKGSFSTLEIQRTEQGDSAMYLCASSSQIIPNQPQHFGDGTRLSIL.

The gene calls are TRBV7-2 and TRBJ1-2, with a weak D call TRBD1 (6 bases). This CDR3 is built from 15 residues. The germline V and J ends were trimmed by 6 bases and 1 base, with 15 bases remaining between them. Germline CDR1 is SGHTA and CDR2 is FQGNSA. CDR3 sequence (DNA): TGTGCCAGCAGGTCGGGGAGGGGGGATAACTATGGCTACACCTTC. Its translation: CASRSGRGDNYGYTF. Combining the CDR3 with reference TRBV7-2 and TRBJ1-2 gives the whole variable domain GAGVSQSPSNKVTEKGKDVELRCDPISGHTALYWYRQSLGQGLEFLIYFQGNSAPDKSGLPSDRFSAERTGGSVSTLTIQRTQQEDSAVYLCASRSGRGDNYGYTFGSGTRLTVV.

The rearrangement uses TRBV6-5 and TRBJ2-4; weak D call: TRBD2 (5 bases). Germline V gene sequence: CDR1 MNHEY, CDR2 SVGAGI. The length of the CDR3 is 13 residues. Trimming cost V 7 bases and J 1 base, with 8 bases left between them. The CDR3 protein is CASKDWAKNIQYF. The CDR3 DNA is TGTGCCAGCAAGGACTGGGCCAAAAACATTCAGTACTTC.

J is TRBJ1-5 and V is TRBV4-2; 9 nucleotides line up with TRBD1. The ends lost 3 bases at V and 7 bases at J; junction bases unmatched: 4. Looked up from germline, CDR1 is LGHNA and CDR2 is YNFKEQ. The CDR3 has 14 residues. CDR3 residues: CASSHDRGEQPQHF. The CDR3 coding sequence is TGTGCCAGCAGCCACGACAGGGGGGAACAGCCCCAGCATTTT.